These 10 T cell receptor beta chains came from one sample sequenced in a study of regulatory T cells in long-lasting Graves disease. CDR3 regions were amplified by Arm-PCR using iRepertoire HTBI primers to build TCR beta libraries. MiXCR was run by TCRdb on the multiplex PCR reads, yielding one entry per CDR3 protein. The repertoire includes roughly 450,000 distinct CDR3 sequences, 20% to 25% of them detected once, and 7.8% sits in the top ten. Sample time point: persistent/refractory GD, antithyroid drugs over 5 years with positive TRAb. PBMC RNA was the source of the TCR library. The sequenced sample was peripheral blood mononuclear cells (PBMCs), obtained when the disease was refractory, from a patient treated with antithyroid drugs. The source of these receptors is a female donor with Graves disease.

In this sample, this clonotype turned up a few times. The rearrangement uses TRBV5-1 and TRBJ2-7, with D maybe TRBD1 (6 bases). V was shortened by 2 bases and J by 5 bases, with 23 bases between the two germline ends. The CDR3 totals 17 residues. Germline values: CDR1 SGHRS, CDR2 YFSETQ. CDR3 bases: TGCGCCAGCAGCTTCTTTTCTGGGCAGGGGATAAGGAACGAGCAGTACTTC. This sequence encodes CASSFFSGQGIRNEQYF. Full variable domain (remainder filled in from reference TRBV5-1 and TRBJ2-7): KAGVTQTPRYLIKTRGQQVTLSCSPISGHRSVSWYQQTPGQGLQFLFEYFSETQRNKGNFPGRFSGRQFSNSRSEMNVSTLELGDSALYLCASSFFSGQGIRNEQYFGPGTRLTVT.

Here the CDR3 DNA reads TGTGCCAGCAGCTTGCGGAGCGGGGGGCAACTAGCCAAAAACATTCAGTACTTC. This codes for CASSLRSGGQLAKNIQYF. The chain combines TRBV7-9 with TRBJ2-4, with 9 bases matching TRBD2. Trimming took 3 bases from V and 0 from J; bases not matched to a gene: 9. The CDR3 has 18 amino acids. Germline CDR1 is SEHNR and CDR2 is FQNEAQ (reference sequence). The full variable domain, in which reference TRBV7-9 and TRBJ2-4 provide the parts outside the CDR3, is DTGVSQNPRHKITKRGQNVTFRCDPISEHNRLYWYRQTLGQGPEFLTYFQNEAQLEKSRLLSDRFSAERPKGSFSTLEIQRTEQGDSAMYLCASSLRSGGQLAKNIQYFGAGTRLSVL.

This clonotype was counted many times. V gene TRBV28 combines with J gene TRBJ2-7; 10 nucleotides agree with TRBD1. V was pared by 8 bases and J by 0 bases, with 7 bases of the junction left unmatched. Looked up from germline, CDR1 is MDHEN and CDR2 is SYDVKM. The CDR3 has 15 residues. The CDR3 is CASVPGQGNSYEQYF. The CDR3 nucleotides read TGTGCCAGCGTCCCGGGACAGGGGAACTCCTACGAGCAGTACTTC.

CDR3 bases: TGTGCCATCAGTGGGGACACATCCTACGAGCAGTACTTC. The encoded protein is CAISGDTSYEQYF. V usage is TRBV10-3 and J usage is TRBJ2-7; perhaps TRBD1 as D (6 bases). Per the germline V gene, CDR1 is ENHRY and CDR2 is SYGVKD. The CDR3 has 13 amino acids. V lost 4 bases and J 1 base, leaving 8 bases between the germline ends.

This clonotype showed up many times. This chain connects TRBV9 to TRBJ2-5, with TRBD1 matching over 7 bases. CDR3 length: 13 residues. V dropped 3 bases and J dropped 2; count of bases not matched to a gene: 1. In germline, CDR1 is SGDLS, CDR2 YYNGEE. For the CDR3, the DNA is TGTGCCAGCAGCGAGGGACAGCAAGAGACCCAGTACTTC. Residues: CASSEGQQETQYF. Combining the CDR3 with reference TRBV9 and TRBJ2-5 gives the whole variable domain DSGVTQTPKHLITATGQRVTLRCSPRSGDLSVYWYQQSLDQGLQFLIQYYNGEERAKGNILERFSAQQFPDLHSELNLSSLELGDSALYFCASSEGQQETQYFGPGTRLLVL.

This clonotype has a count of ten or more. This chain links TRBV29-1 with TRBJ2-7; D call uncertain. Germline CDR1 SQVTM, CDR2 ANQGSEA. CDR3 length: 13 residues. V was shortened by 4 bases and J by 2 bases, with 12 bases between the two germline ends. DNA for the CDR3: TGCAGCGTTGTGGTAGAGACCCCCTACGAGCAGTACTTC. This encodes CSVVVETPYEQYF.

The table lists this clonotype with a few counts. The chain combines TRBV20-1 with TRBJ2-3, with 11 bases that match TRBD1. Germline CDR1 DFQATT, CDR2 SNEGSKA (reference sequence). V was clipped by 2 bases and J by 2 bases; unmatched bases: 9. The CDR3 has 17 residues. The CDR3 sequence: CSARLLGTGGTTDTQYF. The DNA of the CDR3 is TGCAGTGCTAGACTACTAGGGACAGGGGGTACCACAGATACGCAGTATTTT.

V usage is TRBV12-3 or TRBV12-4 and J usage is TRBJ2-1; the D is unclear. Trimming shortened V by 8 bases and J by 9 bases, and 5 bases separated the two germline ends. The CDR3 is 9 residues long. This CDR3 reads CASGSEQFF. CDR3 DNA sequence: TGTGCCAGCGGTAGTGAGCAGTTCTTC.

This clonotype has ten or more counts. V is TRBV2 and J is TRBJ1-1; possible D gene TRBD1, 5 bases. Between the trimmed V and J ends, which lost 2 bases and 1 base, there was a span of 11 bases. CDR1 is SNHLY, CDR2 FYNNEI, per germline. This CDR3 contains 15 residues. CDR3 nucleotides: TGTGCCAGCAGTGAAATCGCACAGGAGAACACTGAAGCTTTCTTT. Encoded protein: CASSEIAQENTEAFF.

This clonotype was picked up many times. J is TRBJ1-5 and V is TRBV28; TRBD1 matches 7 bases. With 6 bases clipped from V and 1 base from J, the junction kept 9 bases outside the gene matches. The CDR3 covers 16 residues. Germline V gene data show CDR1 as MDHEN and CDR2 as SYDVKM. The CDR3 is CASRFTRDRSNQPQHF. CDR3 coding DNA: TGTGCCAGCAGGTTCACCCGGGACAGAAGCAATCAGCCCCAGCATTTT.